One and the same sample provided the 17 T cell receptor beta chains below, sequenced in a study of regulatory T cells in long-lasting Graves disease. Specified time point: newly diagnosed GD, antithyroid drugs for less than 3 months. After RNA was extracted from PBMCs, the TCR library was made from it. CDR3-region Arm-PCR and iRepertoire HTBI primers produced the TCR beta libraries. TCRdb re-called the multiplex PCR reads with MiXCR, one entry per CDR3 protein. The sample has approximately 350,000 distinct CDR3 sequences, 15% to 20% seen once. These records were also assigned to another study, of T cells in Graves' hyperthyroidism and ophthalmopathy.

Source: peripheral blood mononuclear cells (PBMCs), taken at new diagnosis, from a patient treated with antithyroid drugs. The receptors stem from a woman younger than 30 with Graves disease.

A note on this clonotype: A much larger clone differs from this one at a single base, so this may be a read error. This rearrangement joins TRBV20-1 to TRBJ2-3, with D possibly matching TRBD2 (5 bases). The germline V gene has CDR1 DFQATT and CDR2 SNEGSKA (reference sequence). The CDR3 loop spans 12 amino acids. V was trimmed by 7 bases and J by 4 bases, leaving 12 bases between them. The CDR3 sequence: CSVRLAADTQYF. In nucleotides, the CDR3 is TGCAGTGTTAGGCTAGCCGCAGATACGCAGTATTTT.

This clonotype has a count of ten or more. Written as DNA, the CDR3 is TGTGCCAGCAGCTTGGGACAGATGAACACTGAAGCTTTCTTT. Its protein product is CASSLGQMNTEAFF. V usage is TRBV12-3 or TRBV12-4 and J usage is TRBJ1-1; 7 bases align to TRBD1. This CDR3 comprises 14 residues. Trimming took 6 bases from V and 0 from J; bases not matched to a gene: 4.

This clonotype was seen ten or more times. The J gene is TRBJ2-7, the V gene TRBV20-1; TRBD2 aligns across 10 bases. CDR3 length equals 14 residues. V trimming: 2 bases; J trimming: 7 bases; junction bases outside the gene matches: 8. Looked up from germline, CDR1 is DFQATT and CDR2 is SNEGSKA (reference sequence). This CDR3 reads CSARSGRASREQYF. The CDR3 DNA reads TGCAGTGCTAGAAGCGGGAGGGCCTCTCGGGAGCAGTACTTC.

In its sample, this clonotype was seen many times. CDR3 sequence (DNA): TGCAGTGCTCCCAAGACTGGGATGGCCCAGTACTTC. Translated: CSAPKTGMAQYF. The rearrangement joins TRBV20-1 to TRBJ2-5, with D unclear. Germline V gene sequence: CDR1 DFQATT, CDR2 SNEGSKA (reference sequence). The CDR3 has 12 amino acids. Trimming left V 5 bases short and J 9 bases short, with 16 bases between.

The table lists this clonotype with many counts. This sequence joins TRBV20-1 and TRBJ1-2; 9 bases are shared with TRBD1. Germline assignment: CDR1 DFQATT and CDR2 SNEGSKA (reference sequence). V lost 3 bases, J lost 7 bases, and 6 bases stayed unmatched. The CDR3 contains 13 residues. The CDR3 protein is CSASPDRGGGYTF. DNA of the CDR3: TGCAGTGCTAGCCCGGACAGGGGAGGTGGCTACACCTTC.

The chain carries TRBV4-1 and TRBJ2-2; the D gene is possibly TRBD2 (6 bases). V was cut by 6 bases and J by 4 bases, with 24 bases left in between. Germline V gene sequence: CDR1 MGHRA, CDR2 YSYEKL. There are 18 residues in the CDR3. The CDR3 reads CASSLEGTKVIGTGELFF. CDR3 in DNA: TGCGCCAGCAGTTTGGAGGGGACCAAGGTTATAGGCACCGGGGAGCTGTTTTTT.

This clonotype was recorded many times. The J gene is TRBJ1-2, the V gene TRBV7-6; D not resolved. From germline, CDR1 is SGHVS and CDR2 FNYEAQ. The V end lost 1 base, the J end lost 0 bases, and 9 bases lay between the germline ends. The length of the CDR3 is 15 residues. Written as DNA, the CDR3 is TGTGCCAGCAGCTTAGAAGTAGGACCTAACTATGGCTACACCTTC. Its translation: CASSLEVGPNYGYTF.

On this clonotype: Since a much larger clone is just one base distant, this may be a read error. The V and J genes are TRBV2 and TRBJ2-2; TRBD1 or TRBD2 may be the D gene (5 bases each). With 6 bases removed from V and 7 bases from J, the gap between germline ends came to 12 bases. Germline CDR1 SNHLY, CDR2 FYNNEI. The CDR3 contains 13 residues. The DNA of the CDR3 is TGTGCCAGCAGCCGGGACGTAAACGGGGAGCTGTTTTTT. Translated, it gives CASSRDVNGELFF.

The chain links TRBV7-9 to TRBJ2-7, with 12 bases lining up with TRBD2. With 5 bases clipped from V and 2 bases from J, the junction kept 16 bases outside the gene matches. Germline lookup yields CDR1 SEHNR and CDR2 FQNEAQ (reference sequence). The CDR3 sequence is 19 residues long. The CDR3 DNA is TGTGCCAGCAGCGCTACTAGCGGGAGGCCCCTTGATAATACCTACGAGCAGTACTTC. This codes for CASSATSGRPLDNTYEQYF.

This clonotype was seen a handful of times. The V call is TRBV6-2 or TRBV6-3, the J call TRBJ2-5; D is perhaps TRBD2 (5 bases). V gave up 7 bases and J gave up 1 base, with 16 bases separating them. This CDR3 has 15 amino acids. Germline values: CDR1 MNHEY, CDR2 SVGEGT. CDR3 protein: CASKPEGSIQETQYF. DNA for the CDR3: TGTGCCAGCAAACCCGAGGGCAGCATCCAAGAGACCCAGTACTTC.

This clonotype was detected ten times or more. V gene TRBV7-9 combines with J gene TRBJ1-5; TRBD1 is a possible D gene (6 bases). This CDR3 is 16 amino acids long. Germline V CDR1 and CDR2: SEHNR, FQNEAQ (reference sequence). The V and J ends lost 3 bases and 4 bases respectively, with 16 bases between them. In DNA form, the CDR3 reads TGTGCCAGCAGCTTTGCGACAGGCTCTGCTAATCAGCCCCAGCATTTT. Translated: CASSFATGSANQPQHF.

Note on this clonotype: This clone may be a read error of a much larger clone one base away. It is likely a read error, because the conserved phenylalanine at the end of the CDR3 is missing. CDR3 amino acids: CAWSLGWTGNEQFS. As DNA, the CDR3 is TGTGCCTGGAGTCTAGGTTGGACGGGGAATGAGCAGTTCTCC. This chain joins TRBV30 and TRBJ2-1; D is perhaps TRBD2 (5 bases). Germline CDR1 GTSNPN, CDR2 SVGIG (reference sequence). The CDR3 has 14 residues. With 2 bases removed from V and 7 bases from J, the gap between germline ends came to 15 bases.

The gene calls are TRBV4-3 and TRBJ2-2; 8 bases are a match to TRBD2. V shed 2 bases and J 5 bases; nucleotides not matched to a gene: 10. The CDR3 extends over 17 amino acids. Germline loops: CDR1 LGHNA, CDR2 YSLEER. This chain's CDR3 is CASSQPGGGRGTGELFF. The CDR3 bases are TGCGCCAGCAGCCAACCCGGGGGGGGGAGAGGTACCGGGGAGCTGTTTTTT.

This clonotype has ten or more counts. The chain links TRBV3-1 to TRBJ2-1; 12 bases agree with TRBD1. The CDR3 spans 15 residues. V lost 4 bases to trimming and J lost 6 bases; unmatched junction nucleotides: 4. From germline, CDR1 is LGHDT and CDR2 YNNKEL (reference sequence). The CDR3 protein is CASSRTGQGANEQFF. Written as DNA, the CDR3 is TGTGCCAGCAGCCGAACGGGACAGGGGGCCAATGAGCAGTTCTTC.

This clonotype has at least ten counts. The chain joins TRBV3-1 to TRBJ1-2; a weak D match, TRBD1 (5 bases). Germline-derived CDR1 and CDR2 are LGHDT and YNNKEL (reference sequence). This CDR3 has 12 residues. The V end lost 2 bases, the J end lost 8 bases, and 9 bases lay between the germline ends. This CDR3 reads CASSQQGGGYTF. The CDR3 DNA sequence: TGTGCCAGCAGCCAACAGGGCGGGGGCTACACCTTC.

The V call is TRBV5-5, the J call TRBJ1-2; D is undetermined. Germline loops: CDR1 SGHKS, CDR2 YYEKEE (reference sequence). Between the trimmed V and J ends, which lost 1 base and 4 bases, there was a span of 11 bases. The CDR3 contains 14 residues. This chain's CDR3 is CASSLMTSSYGYTF. The CDR3 nucleotides read TGTGCCAGCAGCTTGATGACCTCTTCCTATGGCTACACCTTC. The variable domain in full, with the rest retrieved from reference TRBV5-5 and TRBJ1-2, is DAGVTQSPTHLIKTRGQQVTLRCSPISGHKSVSWYQQVLGQGPQFIFQYYEKEERGRGNFPDRFSARQFPNYSSELNVNALLLGDSALYLCASSLMTSSYGYTFGSGTRLTVV.

The CDR3: CASSFNRAYEQYF. The CDR3 bases are TGTGCCAGCAGTTTCAACCGAGCCTACGAGCAGTACTTC. This sequence joins TRBV27 and TRBJ2-7; D unclear. CDR1 and CDR2 from the germline V gene are MNHEY and SMNVEV (reference sequence). The CDR3 length is 13 residues. V was shortened by 3 bases and J by 2 bases, with 8 bases between the two germline ends.